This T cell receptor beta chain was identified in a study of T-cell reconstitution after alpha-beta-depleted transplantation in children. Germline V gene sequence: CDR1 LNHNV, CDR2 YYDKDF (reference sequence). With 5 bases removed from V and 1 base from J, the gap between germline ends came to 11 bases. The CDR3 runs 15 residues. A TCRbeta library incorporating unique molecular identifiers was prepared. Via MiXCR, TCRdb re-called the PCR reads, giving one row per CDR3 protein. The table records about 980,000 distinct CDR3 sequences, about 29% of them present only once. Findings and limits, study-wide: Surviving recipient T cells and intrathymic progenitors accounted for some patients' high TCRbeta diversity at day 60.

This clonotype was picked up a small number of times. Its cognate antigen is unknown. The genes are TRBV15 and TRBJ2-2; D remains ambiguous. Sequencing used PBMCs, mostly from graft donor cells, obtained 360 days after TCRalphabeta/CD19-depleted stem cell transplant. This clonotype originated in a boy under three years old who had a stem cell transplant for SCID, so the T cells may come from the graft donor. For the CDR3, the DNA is TGTGCCACCAGCCCGGCAGCGTGGAACACCGGGGAGCTGTTTTTT. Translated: CATSPAAWNTGELFF.